This TCR beta chain was sequenced for a study of T cell responses to AZD1222 COVID-19 vaccine. Second doses were pooled across both intervals (about 4 or about 12 weeks). Here immunoSEQ multiplex PCR was the method, and the copy in TCRdb shows in-frame clones only, minus some. The repertoire holds under 50,000 clones, with over 75% as singletons. Remarks on this clone: Its specificity is not known.

General study results and limits: Once two AZD1222 doses were given, Spike-specific TCR breadth and depth went up. CD4 TCRs associated with vaccination spanned spike, dominating at 160-218 and 743-854.

Germline V lookup: CDR1 LNHDA, CDR2 SQIVND (reference sequence). V was pared by 3 bases and J by 3 bases, with 6 bases of the junction left unmatched. This CDR3 comprises 16 residues. Sequencing was performed on peripheral blood, taken 28 days after the second AZD1222 dose. The origin of this receptor is an adult who received the AZD1222 COVID-19 vaccine. This chain uses TRBV19 with TRBJ2-1, with 9 bases fitting TRBD1. The CDR3 reads CASSMGGTGNYNEQFF. CDR3 bases: TGTGCCAGTAGTATGGGCGGGACAGGGAACTACAATGAGCAGTTCTTC.